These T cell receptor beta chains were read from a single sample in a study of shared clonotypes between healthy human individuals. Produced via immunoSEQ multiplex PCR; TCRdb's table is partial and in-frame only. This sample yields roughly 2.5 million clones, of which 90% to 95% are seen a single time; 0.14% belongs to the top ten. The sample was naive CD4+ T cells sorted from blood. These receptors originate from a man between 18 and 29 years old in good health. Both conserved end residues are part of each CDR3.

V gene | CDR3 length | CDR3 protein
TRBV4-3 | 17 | CASSQGSHWSSYNEQFF
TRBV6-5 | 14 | CASSYSLAGSKQYF
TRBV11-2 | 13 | CASSLNRLNEQFF
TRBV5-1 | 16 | CASSPGQGAANQPQHF
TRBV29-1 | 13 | CSVDLQGAKEQYF
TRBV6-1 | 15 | CASEKGQVGFYEQFF
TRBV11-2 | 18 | CASSLGRILGEGNSPLHF
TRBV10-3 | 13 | CAIADRYTDTQYF
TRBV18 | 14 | CASSRQGPNTEAFF
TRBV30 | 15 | CAWSLKAPSREPQHF
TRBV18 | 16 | CASSPPGQGVHQPQHF
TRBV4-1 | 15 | CASSQEYRAIEKLFF
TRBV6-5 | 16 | CASSSPSRARSYEQYF
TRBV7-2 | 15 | CASSPQIRAPGELFF
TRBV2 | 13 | CASLGDRGLEQYF
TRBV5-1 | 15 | CASSPSRQGGETQYF
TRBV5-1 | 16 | CASSLVVGEIADTQYF